What follows is one T cell receptor (beta chain) and its context. This record belongs to a study of blood T cell repertoires in COVID-19. Overall study context: Samples representing acute and convalescent COVID-19 were sourced from the United States, Italy and Spain. T cells, B-cell-depleted T cells, or PBMCs provided the cDNA or gDNA that served as material.

Across about two dozen US areas, participants ranged in age from about 18 to 100 years. V was clipped by 7 bases and J by 8 bases; unmatched bases: 8. The CDR3 has 14 amino acids. CDR1 is SNHLY, CDR2 FYNNEI, per germline. In the original processing: Amplification of reference gene primers provided the estimated nucleated cell counts. The data were produced by immunoSEQ multiplex PCR, yet TCRdb's version contains in-frame clones alone and is incomplete. V and J calls and clone size are given by that table; D and trimming were obtained from the DNA. The sample lists approximately 250,000 clones, just under 90% occurring once.

V and J are TRBV2 and TRBJ2-1; 10 nucleotides line up with TRBD2. The sequence was collected from a woman in her twenties or thirties with acute COVID-19. The sequenced sample was PBMCs or T cells enriched from blood (not recorded which). In nucleotides, the CDR3 is TGTGCCAGCAAGGAGGCTAGCGGGAGATATGAGCAGTTCTTC. This codes for CASKEASGRYEQFF.